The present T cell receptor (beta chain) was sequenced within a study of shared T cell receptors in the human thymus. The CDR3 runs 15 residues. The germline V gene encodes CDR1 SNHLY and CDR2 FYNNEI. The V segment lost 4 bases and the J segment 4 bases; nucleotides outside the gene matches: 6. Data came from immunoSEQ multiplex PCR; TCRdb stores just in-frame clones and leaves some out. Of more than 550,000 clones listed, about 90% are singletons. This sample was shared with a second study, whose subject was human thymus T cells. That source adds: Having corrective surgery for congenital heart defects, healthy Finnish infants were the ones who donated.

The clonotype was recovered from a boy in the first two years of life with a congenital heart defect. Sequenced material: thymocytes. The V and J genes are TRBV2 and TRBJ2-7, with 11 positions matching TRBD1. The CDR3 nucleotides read TGTGCCAGCAGTGCCGGGACAGGGGGGATTTACGAGCAGTACTTC. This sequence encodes CASSAGTGGIYEQYF.